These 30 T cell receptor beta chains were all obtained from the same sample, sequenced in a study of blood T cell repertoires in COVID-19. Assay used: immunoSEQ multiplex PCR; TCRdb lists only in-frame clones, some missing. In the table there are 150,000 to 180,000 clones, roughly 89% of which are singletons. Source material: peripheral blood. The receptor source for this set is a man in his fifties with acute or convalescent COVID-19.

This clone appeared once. The CDR3 is CASSVQGSNYGYTF. The CDR3 DNA follows: TGTGCCAGCAGTGTGCAGGGTTCGAACTATGGCTACACCTTC. The chain has TRBV28 and TRBJ1-2, with D possibly matching TRBD1 (5 bases). The V and J ends lost 5 bases and 2 bases respectively, with 12 bases between them. The length of the CDR3 is 14 residues. The germline gives CDR1 MDHEN, CDR2 SYDVKM.

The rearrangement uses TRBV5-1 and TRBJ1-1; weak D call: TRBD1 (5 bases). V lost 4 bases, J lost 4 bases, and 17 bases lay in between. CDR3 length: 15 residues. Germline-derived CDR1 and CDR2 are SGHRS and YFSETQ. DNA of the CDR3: TGCGCCAGCAGCGCGGGACTCACGAGCGGCACTGAAGCTTTCTTT. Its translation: CASSAGLTSGTEAFF.

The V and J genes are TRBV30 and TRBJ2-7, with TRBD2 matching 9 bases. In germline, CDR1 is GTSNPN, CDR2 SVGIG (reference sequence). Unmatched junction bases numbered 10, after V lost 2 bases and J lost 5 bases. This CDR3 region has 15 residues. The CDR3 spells CAWSKGSSGTHEQYF. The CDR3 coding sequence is TGTGCCTGGAGTAAGGGGTCTAGCGGGACTCACGAGCAGTACTTC.

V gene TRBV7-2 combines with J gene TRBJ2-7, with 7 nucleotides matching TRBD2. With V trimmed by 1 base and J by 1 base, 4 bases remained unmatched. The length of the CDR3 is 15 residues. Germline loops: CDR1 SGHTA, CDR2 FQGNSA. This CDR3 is CASSLVVGGSYEQYV. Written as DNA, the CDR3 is TGTGCCAGCAGCTTAGTGGTGGGGGGGTCCTACGAGCAGTACGTC.

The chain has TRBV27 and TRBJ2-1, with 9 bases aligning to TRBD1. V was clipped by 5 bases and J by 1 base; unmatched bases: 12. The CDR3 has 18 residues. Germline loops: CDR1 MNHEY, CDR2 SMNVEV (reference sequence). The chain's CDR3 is CASSGGTGFFQSYNEQFF. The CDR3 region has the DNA TGTGCCAGCAGTGGGGGGACAGGGTTTTTTCAATCCTACAATGAGCAGTTCTTC.

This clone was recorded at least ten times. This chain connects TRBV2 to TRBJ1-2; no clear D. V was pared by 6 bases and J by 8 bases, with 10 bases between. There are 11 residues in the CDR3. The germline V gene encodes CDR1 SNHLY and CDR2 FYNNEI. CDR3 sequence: CASRDLGGYTF. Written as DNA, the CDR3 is TGTGCCAGCAGGGACTTGGGGGGCTACACCTTC.

DNA of the CDR3: TGTGCCAGCAGCCCAGGAGGGCAAAACTATGGCTACACCTTC. Translated: CASSPGGQNYGYTF. The chain carries TRBV3-1 (or the pseudogene TRBV3-2) and TRBJ1-2; D is undetermined. CDR3 length: 14 residues. V was cut by 4 bases and J by 2 bases, with 11 bases left in between. Per germline, CDR1 LGHDT and CDR2 YNNKEL (reference sequence).

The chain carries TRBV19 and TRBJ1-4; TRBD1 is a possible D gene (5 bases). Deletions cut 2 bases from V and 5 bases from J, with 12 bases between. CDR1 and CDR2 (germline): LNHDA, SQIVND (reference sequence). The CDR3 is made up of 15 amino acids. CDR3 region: CASSISLGPNEKLFF. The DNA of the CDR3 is TGTGCCAGTAGTATATCTCTGGGGCCAAATGAAAAACTGTTTTTT.

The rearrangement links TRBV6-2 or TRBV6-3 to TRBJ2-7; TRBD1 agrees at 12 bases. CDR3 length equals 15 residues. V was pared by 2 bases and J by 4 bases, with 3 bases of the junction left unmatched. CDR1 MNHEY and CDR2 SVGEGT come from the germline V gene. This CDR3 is CASSYGGQGAYEQYV. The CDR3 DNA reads TGTGCCAGCAGTTACGGGGGACAGGGGGCTTACGAGCAGTACGTC.

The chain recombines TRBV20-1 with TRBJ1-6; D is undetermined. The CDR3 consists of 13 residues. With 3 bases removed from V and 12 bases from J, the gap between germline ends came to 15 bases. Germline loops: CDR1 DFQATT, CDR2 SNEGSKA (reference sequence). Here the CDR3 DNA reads TGCAGTGCTAGTAGGCCCCAGAGCGGACCCCTCCACTTT. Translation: CSASRPQSGPLHF.

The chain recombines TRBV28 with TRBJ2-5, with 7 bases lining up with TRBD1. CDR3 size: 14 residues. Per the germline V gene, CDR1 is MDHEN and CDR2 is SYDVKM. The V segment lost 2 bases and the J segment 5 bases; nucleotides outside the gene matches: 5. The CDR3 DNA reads TGTGCCAGCAGTTTAGAGGGGGCAGGGGAGACCCAGTACTTC. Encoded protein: CASSLEGAGETQYF.

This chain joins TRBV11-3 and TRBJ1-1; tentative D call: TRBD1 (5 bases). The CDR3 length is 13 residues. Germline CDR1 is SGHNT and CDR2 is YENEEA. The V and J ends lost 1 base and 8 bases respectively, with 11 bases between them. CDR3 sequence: CASSLVVDSEAFF. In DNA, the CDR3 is TGTGCCAGCAGCTTAGTGGTAGACAGCGAAGCTTTCTTT. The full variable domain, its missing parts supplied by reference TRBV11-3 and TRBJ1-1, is EAGVVQSPRYKIIEKKQPVAFWCNPISGHNTLYWYLQNLGQGPELLIRYENEEAVDDSQLPKDRFSAERLKGVDSTLKIQPAELGDSAVYLCASSLVVDSEAFFGQGTRLTVV.

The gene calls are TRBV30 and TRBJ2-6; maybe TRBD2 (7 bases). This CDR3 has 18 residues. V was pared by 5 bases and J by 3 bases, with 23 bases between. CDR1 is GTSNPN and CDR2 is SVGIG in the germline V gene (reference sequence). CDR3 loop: CAWGRGNRFLVGANVLTF. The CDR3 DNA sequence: TGTGCCTGGGGGAGGGGGAACAGATTTCTGGTTGGGGCCAACGTCCTGACTTTC.

The CDR3 DNA is TGTGCCAGCAGTGCCCCGGGACAGGGTTTACTAACTGGCTACACCTTC. This encodes CASSAPGQGLLTGYTF. The V call is TRBV28, the J call TRBJ1-2, with TRBD1 matching over 9 bases. This CDR3 comprises 16 residues. CDR1 and CDR2 from the germline V gene are MDHEN and SYDVKM. Trimming took 5 bases from V and 7 from J; bases not matched to a gene: 14.

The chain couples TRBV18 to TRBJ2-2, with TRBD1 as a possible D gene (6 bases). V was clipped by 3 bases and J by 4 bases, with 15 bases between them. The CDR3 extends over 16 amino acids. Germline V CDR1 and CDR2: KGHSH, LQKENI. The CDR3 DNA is TGTGCCAGCTCACCGAACAGGGTTTTATCCACCGGGGAGCTGTTTTTT. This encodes CASSPNRVLSTGELFF.

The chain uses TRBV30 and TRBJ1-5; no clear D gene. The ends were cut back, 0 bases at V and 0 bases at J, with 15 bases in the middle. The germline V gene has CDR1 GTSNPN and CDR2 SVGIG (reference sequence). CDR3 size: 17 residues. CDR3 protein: CAWSVDLSTDSNQPQHF. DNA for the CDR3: TGTGCCTGGAGTGTGGATCTTTCAACAGATAGCAATCAGCCCCAGCATTTT.

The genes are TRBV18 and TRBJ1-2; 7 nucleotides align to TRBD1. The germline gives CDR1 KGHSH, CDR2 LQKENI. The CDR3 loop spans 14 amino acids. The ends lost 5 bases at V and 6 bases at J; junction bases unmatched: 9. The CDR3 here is CASSARQGLDGYTF. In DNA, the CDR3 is TGTGCCAGCTCAGCTAGACAGGGCTTGGATGGCTACACCTTC.

The CDR3 region is CASSIPYTGNYGYTF. The CDR3 DNA reads TGTGCCAGTAGTATCCCCTATACAGGGAACTATGGCTACACCTTC. The chain couples TRBV19 to TRBJ1-2, with D tentatively TRBD1 (6 bases). Per germline, CDR1 LNHDA and CDR2 SQIVND (reference sequence). V was cut by 3 bases and J by 2 bases, with 13 bases left in between. The CDR3 contains 15 residues.

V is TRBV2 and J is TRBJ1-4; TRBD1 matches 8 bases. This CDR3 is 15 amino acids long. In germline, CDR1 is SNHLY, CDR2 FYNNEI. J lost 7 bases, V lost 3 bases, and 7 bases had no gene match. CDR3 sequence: CASSETTGASEKLFF. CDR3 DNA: TGTGCCAGCAGTGAGACGACAGGGGCCAGTGAAAAACTGTTTTTT.

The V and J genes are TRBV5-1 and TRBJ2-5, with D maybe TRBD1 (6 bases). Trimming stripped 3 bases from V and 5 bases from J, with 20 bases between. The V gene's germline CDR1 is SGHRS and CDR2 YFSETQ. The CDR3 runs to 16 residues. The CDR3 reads CASSSGPTGLGETQYF. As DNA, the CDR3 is TGCGCCAGCAGCTCCGGGCCGACAGGTCTCGGCGAGACCCAGTACTTC.

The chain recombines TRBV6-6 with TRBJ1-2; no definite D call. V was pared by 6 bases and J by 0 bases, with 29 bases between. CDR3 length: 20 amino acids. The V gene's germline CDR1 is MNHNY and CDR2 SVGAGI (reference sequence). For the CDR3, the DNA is TGTGCCAGCAGCATGGGGTCAGCGGCAGTCCCTTTTCGCTCTAACTATGGCTACACCTTC. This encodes CASSMGSAAVPFRSNYGYTF.

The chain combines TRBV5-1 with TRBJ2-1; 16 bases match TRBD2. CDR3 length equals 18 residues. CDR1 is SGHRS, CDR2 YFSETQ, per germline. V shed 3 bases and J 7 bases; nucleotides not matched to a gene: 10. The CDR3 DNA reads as TGCGCCAGCAGCTCGACCGGGACTAGCGGGAGGGCCATTAATGAGCAGTTCTTC. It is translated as CASSSTGTSGRAINEQFF.

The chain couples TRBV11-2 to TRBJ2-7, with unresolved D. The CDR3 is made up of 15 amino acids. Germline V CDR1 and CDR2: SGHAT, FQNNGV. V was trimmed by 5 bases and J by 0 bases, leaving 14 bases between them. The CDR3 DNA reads TGTGCCAGCAGCCGAAGCGACGGTTACTCCTACGAGCAGTACTTC. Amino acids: CASSRSDGYSYEQYF.

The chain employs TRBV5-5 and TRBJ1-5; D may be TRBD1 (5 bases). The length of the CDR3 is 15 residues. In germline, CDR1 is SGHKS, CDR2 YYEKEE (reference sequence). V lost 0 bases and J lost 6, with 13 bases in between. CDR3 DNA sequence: TGTGCCAGCAGCTTGGGCGGGGCAGGGTCTCAGCCCCAGCATTTT. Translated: CASSLGGAGSQPQHF.

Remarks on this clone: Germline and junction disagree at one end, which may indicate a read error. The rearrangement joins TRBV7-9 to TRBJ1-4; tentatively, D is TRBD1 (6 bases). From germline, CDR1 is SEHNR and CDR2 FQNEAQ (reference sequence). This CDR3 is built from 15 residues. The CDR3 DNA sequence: TGTGCCAGCAGTATTCAAGCGACAGGTCGAAAAAACCTGTTTTTT. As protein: CASSIQATGRKNLFF. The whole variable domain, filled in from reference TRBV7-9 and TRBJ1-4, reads DTGVSQNPRHKITKRGQNVTFRCDPISEHNRLYWYRQTLGQGPEFLTYFQNEAQLEKSRLLSDRFSAERPKGSFSTLEIQRTEQGDSAMYLCASSIQATGRKNLFFGSGTQLSVL.

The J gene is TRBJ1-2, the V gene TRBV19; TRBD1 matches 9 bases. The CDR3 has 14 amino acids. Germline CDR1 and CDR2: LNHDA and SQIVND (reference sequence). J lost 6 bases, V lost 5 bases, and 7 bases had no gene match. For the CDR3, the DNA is TGTGCCAGTAGTCCGACAGGGGGGTACGATGGCTACACCTTC. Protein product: CASSPTGGYDGYTF.

The CDR3 DNA reads as TGTGCCAGCAGTTGGGCCAGGCCGAAGGACACTGAAGCTTTCTTT. Translating it yields CASSWARPKDTEAFF. The V gene is TRBV28, the J gene TRBJ1-1; D not certain. Germline assignment: CDR1 MDHEN and CDR2 SYDVKM. This CDR3 is 15 amino acids long. V was shortened by 4 bases and J by 3 bases, with 15 bases between the two germline ends. Full variable domain (missing parts from reference TRBV28 and TRBJ1-1): DVKVTQSSRYLVKRTGEKVFLECVQDMDHENMFWYRQDPGLGLRLIYFSYDVKMKEKGDIPEGYSVSREKKERFSLILESASTNQTSMYLCASSWARPKDTEAFFGQGTRLTVV.

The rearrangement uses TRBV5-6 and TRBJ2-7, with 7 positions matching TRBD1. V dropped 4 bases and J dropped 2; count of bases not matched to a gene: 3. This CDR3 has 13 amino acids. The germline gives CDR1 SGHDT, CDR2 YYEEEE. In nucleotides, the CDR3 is TGTGCCAGCAGCATGGGACAGACCTACGAGCAGTACTTC. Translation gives CASSMGQTYEQYF.

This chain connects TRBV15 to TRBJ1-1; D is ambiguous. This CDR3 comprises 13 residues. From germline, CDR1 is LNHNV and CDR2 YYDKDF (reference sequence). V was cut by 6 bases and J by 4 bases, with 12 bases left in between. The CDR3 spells CATRDRGFTEAFF. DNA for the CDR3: TGTGCCACCAGAGATAGAGGGTTCACTGAAGCTTTCTTT. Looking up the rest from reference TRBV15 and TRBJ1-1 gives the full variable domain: DAMVIQNPRYQVTQFGKPVTLSCSQTLNHNVMYWYQQKSSQAPKLLFHYYDKDFNNEADTPDNFQSRRPNTSFCFLDIRSPGLGDTAMYLCATRDRGFTEAFFGQGTRLTVV.

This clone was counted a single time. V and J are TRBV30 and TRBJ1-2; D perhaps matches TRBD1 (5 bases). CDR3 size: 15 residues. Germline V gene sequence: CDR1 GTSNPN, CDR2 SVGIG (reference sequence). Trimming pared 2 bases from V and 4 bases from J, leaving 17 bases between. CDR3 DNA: TGTGCCTGGAGTCCGTCGGGCAGGGTCGTCTATGGCTACACCTTC. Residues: CAWSPSGRVVYGYTF.